What follows are 7 T cell receptor beta chains derived from one specimen sequenced in a study of T cell responses to AZD1222 COVID-19 vaccine. The table came from immunoSEQ multiplex PCR; TCRdb's copy has only in-frame clones and leaves some out. The data show 90,000 to 150,000 clones, with around nine tenths seen just once and 4% to 4.5% held by the top ten. The source was peripheral blood, collected 28 days after the second dose of the MenACWY control vaccine. Receptors were obtained from an adult who received the MenACWY meningococcal vaccine as a control.

J is TRBJ2-2 and V is TRBV28; D perhaps matches TRBD2 (5 bases). The CDR3 is 14 amino acids. Trimming shortened V by 3 bases and J by 2 bases, and 7 bases separated the two germline ends. Germline assignment: CDR1 MDHEN and CDR2 SYDVKM. The CDR3 nucleotides read TGTGCCAGCAGTTTGGGGAGTAACACCGGGGAGCTGTTTTTT. Its translation is CASSLGSNTGELFF.

The J gene is TRBJ2-1, the V gene TRBV9; TRBD2 agrees at 13 bases. The CDR3 extends over 17 amino acids. Germline CDR1 SGDLS, CDR2 YYNGEE. V lost 4 bases and J lost 0; bases outside the gene matches: 4. The CDR3 coding sequence is TGTGCCAGCAGCTTTAGGACTAGCGGGAGCTCCTACAATGAGCAGTTCTTC. Protein sequence: CASSFRTSGSSYNEQFF.

The chain is built from TRBV11-2 and TRBJ2-7, with 9 bases identical to TRBD2. This CDR3 is 19 amino acids long. CDR1 and CDR2 (germline): SGHAT, FQNNGV. V trimming: 1 base; J trimming: 0 bases; junction bases outside the gene matches: 13. The CDR3 nucleotides are TGTGCCAGCAGCTTAGGCTGGGTTCTTGGTAGCGGGAGCTCCTACGAGCAGTACTTC. It translates to CASSLGWVLGSGSSYEQYF.

This clone is a singleton in its sample. The chain is built from TRBV18 and TRBJ1-3; no firm D call. Germline V gene data show CDR1 as KGHSH and CDR2 as LQKENI. Between the trimmed V and J ends, which lost 2 bases and 0 bases, there was a span of 11 bases. The CDR3 has 16 amino acids. Written as DNA, the CDR3 is TGTGCCAGCTCACCAAATTTGACTCACTCTGGAAACACCATATATTTT. Its translation is CASSPNLTHSGNTIYF.

The chain joins TRBV18 to TRBJ1-5; D is possibly TRBD1 (6 bases). Germline V CDR1 and CDR2: KGHSH, LQKENI. V dropped 5 bases and J dropped 2 bases, with 7 bases sitting between them. CDR3 length: 13 residues. The CDR3 is CASSRQGNQPQHF. The CDR3 DNA reads TGTGCCAGCTCAAGACAGGGCAATCAGCCCCAGCATTTT.

As for this clone: The sample holds other DNA sequences that translate to the same CDR3. The chain is built from TRBV6-6 and TRBJ1-2; a weak D match, TRBD1 (6 bases). The V and J ends lost 6 bases and 3 bases respectively, with 11 bases between them. The CDR3 runs to 13 residues. Germline loops: CDR1 MNHNY, CDR2 SVGAGI (reference sequence). CDR3 coding DNA: TGTGCCAGCAGCTCAGGACAGTACTATGGCTACACCTTC. Protein sequence: CASSSGQYYGYTF.

The chain is built from TRBV30 and TRBJ2-5; 7 nucleotides agree with TRBD1. Germline-derived CDR1 and CDR2 are GTSNPN and SVGIG (reference sequence). The V gene end was trimmed by 4 bases and the J gene end by 2 bases; junction bases not matched to a gene: 4. This CDR3 has 13 amino acids. The CDR3 DNA reads as TGTGCCTGGAAGGGACAGCATCAAGAGACCCAGTACTTC. Translated: CAWKGQHQETQYF.